These 20 T cell receptor beta chains were sequenced from one sample in a study of blood T cell repertoires in COVID-19. The protocol was immunoSEQ multiplex PCR, while the TCRdb copy is restricted to in-frame clones and leaves out a portion. The table records 330,000 or so clones, approximately 89% of them present only once. The sequenced material came from PBMCs or T cells enriched from blood (not recorded which). The receptors shown here come from a man aged 35 to 55 in a cohort exposed to, infected with or recovered from COVID-19 (not recorded which).

The chain uses TRBV11-2 and TRBJ2-3; D unclear. The CDR3 has 16 amino acids. Germline V lookup: CDR1 SGHAT, CDR2 FQNNGV. V was trimmed by 5 bases and J by 2 bases, leaving 17 bases between them. The CDR3 is CASSTIPTSATDTQYF. DNA for the CDR3: TGTGCCAGCAGCACCATCCCTACTTCTGCCACAGATACGCAGTATTTT.

The V call is TRBV19, the J call TRBJ2-1, with TRBD2 identical over 9 bases. V gave up 5 bases and J gave up 2 bases; unmatched junction bases: 7. CDR3 length: 16 amino acids. In germline, CDR1 is LNHDA, CDR2 SQIVND (reference sequence). CDR3 amino acids: CASSPEAGGPYNEQFF. The CDR3 DNA reads TGTGCCAGTAGTCCGGAAGCGGGAGGCCCCTACAATGAGCAGTTCTTC.

The rearrangement joins TRBV7-8 to TRBJ1-4, with 7 bases fitting TRBD1. Germline CDR1 SGHVS, CDR2 FQNEAQ. Losses at the gene ends were 4 bases for V and 5 bases for J; bases not matched to a gene: 7. The CDR3 covers 15 residues. Here the CDR3 DNA reads TGTGCCAGCAGCTGGGTTGAGGGGGCGAATGAAAAACTGTTTTTT. Translated: CASSWVEGANEKLFF.

J is TRBJ1-4 and V is TRBV3-1 (or the pseudogene TRBV3-2); 8 positions agree with TRBD1. Trimming removed 0 bases from V and 8 bases from J; junction bases left unmatched: 11. This CDR3 region has 17 residues. Per the germline V gene, CDR1 is LGHDT and CDR2 is YNNKEL (reference sequence). In DNA, the CDR3 is TGTGCCAGCAGCCAAGATAAAAGCAGGGGGCGCGGGGAAAAACTGTTTTTT. Translation: CASSQDKSRGRGEKLFF.

V and J are TRBV7-6 and TRBJ2-5; TRBD2 is a possible D gene (6 bases). Germline CDR1 reads SGHVS; CDR2 reads FNYEAQ. Trimming removed 3 bases from V and 3 bases from J, with 8 bases in between. The CDR3 extends over 13 amino acids. CDR3 in DNA: TGTGCCAGCAGCTTGGGACTTAAAGAGACCCAGTACTTC. Its translation is CASSLGLKETQYF.

The chain uses TRBV5-1 and TRBJ2-7, with TRBD1 matching over 9 bases. The germline V gene encodes CDR1 SGHRS and CDR2 YFSETQ. J lost 4 bases, V lost 1 base, and 15 bases had no gene match. There are 18 residues in the CDR3. The CDR3 DNA follows: TGCGCCAGCAGCTTGCTACAGGGGGCGTCTCCTAGGCTATACGAGCAGTACTTC. Translation: CASSLLQGASPRLYEQYF.

This clone was detected a few times. CDR3 sequence (DNA): TGTGCCAGCAGTGAATTGAGGCGGGTCTCCTACGAGCAGTACTTC. Translated: CASSELRRVSYEQYF. The chain recombines TRBV6-1 with TRBJ2-7; the D gene is possibly TRBD2 (5 bases). The CDR3 is 15 residues long. The V gene lost 2 bases and the J gene lost 0 bases, with 11 bases spanning the gap. CDR1 and CDR2 from the germline V gene are MNHNS and SASEGT.

The rearrangement uses TRBV2 and TRBJ1-6; D ambiguous. V dropped 3 bases and J dropped 9 bases, with 12 bases sitting between them. The CDR3 extends over 14 amino acids. Germline CDR1 SNHLY, CDR2 FYNNEI. CDR3 in amino acids: CASSERSAGSPLHF. CDR3 coding DNA: TGTGCCAGCAGTGAGAGGTCTGCGGGTTCACCCCTCCACTTT.

V gene TRBV5-8 combines with J gene TRBJ1-1, with D uncertain. Per germline, CDR1 SGHTS and CDR2 YDEGEE. The CDR3 runs 13 residues. V dropped 2 bases and J dropped 6 bases, with 11 bases sitting between them. This CDR3 is CASSFLGVAEAFF. The CDR3 DNA is TGTGCCAGCAGCTTCCTCGGAGTCGCTGAAGCTTTCTTT.

The genes are TRBV5-1 and TRBJ1-6; tentative D call: TRBD1 (5 bases). The V gene lost 5 bases and the J gene lost 7 bases, with 19 bases spanning the gap. The CDR3 is 16 residues long. Germline V gene data show CDR1 as SGHRS and CDR2 as YFSETQ. The CDR3 DNA reads as TGCGCCAGCAGGCCTCTCGCGGAGGGACCCAATTCACCCCTCCACTTT. This codes for CASRPLAEGPNSPLHF. The full variable domain, completed using reference TRBV5-1 and TRBJ1-6, is KAGVTQTPRYLIKTRGQQVTLSCSPISGHRSVSWYQQTPGQGLQFLFEYFSETQRNKGNFPGRFSGRQFSNSRSEMNVSTLELGDSALYLCASRPLAEGPNSPLHFGNGTRLTVT.

This clone was seen a single time. The gene calls are TRBV7-9 and TRBJ2-3; 7 nucleotides align to TRBD2. V dropped 7 bases and J dropped 2; count of bases not matched to a gene: 6. Germline V gives CDR1 SEHNR, CDR2 FQNEAQ (reference sequence). This CDR3 comprises 14 residues. The CDR3 nucleotides read TGTGCCAGCAATAGAGGGGACTACACAGATACGCAGTATTTT. Its translation is CASNRGDYTDTQYF.

The CDR3 sequence: CSEGQVSNQPQHF. CDR3 nucleotides: TGCAGCGAAGGACAGGTTAGCAATCAGCCCCAGCATTTT. This chain joins TRBV29-1 and TRBJ1-5, with TRBD1 identical over 7 bases. CDR3 length: 13 amino acids. Trimming cost V 7 bases and J 0 bases; bases outside gene matches: 3. Germline V gene lookup returns CDR1 SQVTM and CDR2 ANQGSEA.

The rearrangement uses TRBV10-3 and TRBJ2-7; TRBD2 agrees at 8 bases. Germline loops: CDR1 ENHRY, CDR2 SYGVKD. The CDR3 contains 15 residues. V lost 6 bases and J lost 2; bases outside the gene matches: 9. The CDR3 DNA follows: TGTGCCATCAGCACAACTTTAGCGGGAACCTACGAGCAGTACTTC. Protein product: CAISTTLAGTYEQYF.

The J gene is TRBJ1-5, the V gene TRBV28; D gene uncertain. In germline, CDR1 is MDHEN, CDR2 SYDVKM. With 2 bases removed from V and 7 bases from J, the gap between germline ends came to 9 bases. This CDR3 has 13 residues. The CDR3 loop reads CASSLGSRQPQHF. For the CDR3, the DNA is TGTGCCAGCAGTTTAGGGAGCAGGCAGCCCCAGCATTTT.

The V gene is TRBV4-2, the J gene TRBJ2-2, with 9 bases lining up with TRBD2. The CDR3 length is 16 residues. The trim removed 0 bases at V and 4 bases at J, leaving 3 bases unmatched. Germline CDR1 and CDR2: LGHNA and YNFKEQ. The CDR3 loop is CASSQDGTSFTGELFF. For the CDR3, the DNA is TGTGCCAGCAGCCAAGACGGGACTAGCTTCACCGGGGAGCTGTTTTTT.

The chain recombines TRBV7-9 with TRBJ1-2; maybe TRBD1 (5 bases). Looked up from germline, CDR1 is SEHNR and CDR2 is FQNEAQ (reference sequence). The CDR3 contains 15 residues. Trimming cost V 5 bases and J 0 bases, with 13 bases left between them. CDR3 residues: CASSPRQTSNYGYTF. Here the CDR3 DNA reads TGTGCCAGCAGCCCTAGACAGACCTCTAACTATGGCTACACCTTC.

This sequence joins TRBV4-1 and TRBJ1-4; 11 nucleotides match TRBD1. The V segment lost 0 bases and the J segment 11 bases; nucleotides outside the gene matches: 8. The germline gives CDR1 MGHRA, CDR2 YSYEKL. This CDR3 is 16 amino acids long. CDR3 residues: CASSQDIGTGGLKLFF. CDR3 nucleotide sequence: TGCGCCAGCAGCCAAGATATAGGGACAGGGGGTTTGAAACTGTTTTTT.

This chain joins TRBV7-3 and TRBJ1-1; tentatively, D is TRBD1 (5 bases). This CDR3 spans 14 amino acids. V was pared by 5 bases and J by 4 bases, with 14 bases between. From germline, CDR1 is SGHTA and CDR2 FQGTGA. CDR3 nucleotide sequence: TGTGCCAGCAGCCCCCAGGGTTCAGGCACTGAAGCTTTCTTT. Its protein is CASSPQGSGTEAFF. The full variable domain, rest sourced from reference TRBV7-3 and TRBJ1-1, is GAGVSQTPSNKVTEKGKYVELRCDPISGHTALYWYRQSLGQGPEFLIYFQGTGAADDSGLPNDRFFAVRPEGSVSTLKIQRTERGDSAVYLCASSPQGSGTEAFFGQGTRLTVV.

V is TRBV27 and J is TRBJ1-5, with D tentatively TRBD1 (5 bases). This CDR3 is 16 amino acids long. V lost 6 bases to trimming and J lost 1 base, with 16 bases between them. The germline CDR1 and CDR2 sequences are MNHEY and SMNVEV (reference sequence). This chain's CDR3 is CASRTTQGKSNQPQHF. The CDR3 nucleotides are TGTGCCAGCAGGACGACTCAGGGAAAGAGCAATCAGCCCCAGCATTTT.

This clone occurred once. The CDR3 spells CASSLSSGGVTDTQYF. DNA for the CDR3: TGCGCCAGCAGCTTGTCTAGCGGGGGGGTGACAGATACGCAGTATTTT. The chain employs TRBV5-1 and TRBJ2-3; the match to TRBD2 covers 12 bases. Germline V gene sequence: CDR1 SGHRS, CDR2 YFSETQ. V lost 1 base, J lost 3 bases, and 3 bases stayed unmatched. The CDR3 sequence is 16 residues long.